The next 14 T cell receptor beta chains were all read from a single sample in a study of T cell clonotyping in hematopoietic cell transplantation (dated by TCRdb to the early 2020s). The sample's time point label, in plain terms: 180 days after allo-HCT. Library preparation used the immunoSEQ multiplex PCR assay. TCRdb limited this immuneACCESS table to in-frame rearrangements with V and J called. A share of clones is missing; checked studies link under half to unresolved V genes, and the rest is unexplained. The sample yields about 5,600 clones; 66% were counted once. Around 28% of the sample lies in the top ten. The source was PBMCs, collected 180 days after allogeneic stem cell transplant. The receptor set was obtained from a male patient in his fifties who had an allogeneic stem cell transplant from an unrelated donor, so the T cells may come from the graft donor. Some clones in this sample may be carry-over from other donors' samples.

V is TRBV25-1 and J is TRBJ1-5, with D uncertain. Germline V lookup: CDR1 MGHDK, CDR2 SYGVNS. This CDR3 has 11 residues. The V gene lost 4 bases and the J gene lost 5 bases, with 3 bases spanning the gap. CDR3 bases: TGTGCCAGCAGTGGGGATCAGCCCCAGCATTTT. Its protein is CASSGDQPQHF.

This chain connects TRBV30 to TRBJ2-7; TRBD2 agrees at 11 bases. The CDR3 has 13 amino acids. Trimming removed 2 bases from V and 3 bases from J; junction bases left unmatched: 0. The germline gives CDR1 GTSNPN, CDR2 SVGIG (reference sequence). The CDR3 loop reads CAWSTSGSYEQYF. For the CDR3, the DNA is TGTGCCTGGAGTACTAGCGGGAGCTACGAGCAGTACTTC. Drawing the rest from reference TRBV30 and TRBJ2-7, the complete variable domain is SQTIHQWPATLVQPVGSPLSLECTVEGTSNPNLYWYRQAAGRGLQLLFYSVGIGQISSEVPQNLSASRPQDRQFILSSKKLLLSDSGFYLCAWSTSGSYEQYFGPGTRLTVT.

V and J are TRBV19 and TRBJ1-3, with D perhaps matching TRBD1 (6 bases). Trimming shortened V by 3 bases and J by 0 bases, and 12 bases separated the two germline ends. Germline CDR1 reads LNHDA; CDR2 reads SQIVND (reference sequence). This CDR3 is 16 amino acids long. The CDR3 coding sequence is TGTGCCAGTAGTATGGGAACAGGGAGCTCTGGAAACACCATATATTTT. It specifies CASSMGTGSSGNTIYF.

This CDR3 is CASSLAPNQPQHF. The DNA for the CDR3 is TGTGCCAGCAGCTTAGCCCCCAATCAGCCCCAGCATTTT. The gene calls are TRBV7-8 and TRBJ1-5; D is unclear. Germline V gene sequence: CDR1 SGHVS, CDR2 FQNEAQ. The CDR3 covers 13 residues. The germline V and J ends were trimmed by 0 bases and 3 bases, with 3 bases remaining between them.

The genes are TRBV4-1 and TRBJ2-2, with 10 bases lining up with TRBD2. Trimming took 5 bases from V and 2 from J; bases not matched to a gene: 8. CDR1 and CDR2 from the germline V gene are MGHRA and YSYEKL. CDR3 length: 17 residues. CDR3 coding DNA: TGCGCCAGCAGCTTTCGCGGACTAGCGGAAAACACCGGGGAGCTGTTTTTT. It translates to CASSFRGLAENTGELFF.

This sequence joins TRBV7-9 and TRBJ2-1, with D possibly called TRBD1 or TRBD2 (5 bases each). Trimming took off 4 bases at V and 7 bases at J, with 20 bases between the two ends. This CDR3 has 16 residues. Germline V lookup: CDR1 SEHNR, CDR2 FQNEAQ (reference sequence). The CDR3 region has the DNA TGTGCCAGCAGCTCTCCTTCAGCGGACACCCGGAATGAGCAGTTCTTC. Its translation: CASSSPSADTRNEQFF. The full variable domain, completed using reference TRBV7-9 and TRBJ2-1, is DTGVSQNPRHKITKRGQNVTFRCDPISEHNRLYWYRQTLGQGPEFLTYFQNEAQLEKSRLLSDRFSAERPKGSFSTLEIQRTEQGDSAMYLCASSSPSADTRNEQFFGPGTRLTVL.

As DNA, the CDR3 is TGCGCCAGCAGCCGACGCCCAACGGCCGACTATGGCTACACCTTC. The encoded protein is CASSRRPTADYGYTF. The chain recombines TRBV4-3 with TRBJ1-2; D gene ambiguous. This CDR3 has 15 amino acids. CDR1 and CDR2 from the germline V gene are LGHNA and YSLEER. Trimming removed 4 bases at V and 3 bases at J, with 15 bases between.

The CDR3: CASSLPSYEQYF. DNA for the CDR3: TGTGCCAGCAGCCTTCCCTCCTACGAGCAGTACTTC. The chain employs TRBV7-8 and TRBJ2-7; unclear D gene. V was trimmed by 5 bases and J by 0 bases, leaving 5 bases between them. Germline-derived CDR1 and CDR2 are SGHVS and FQNEAQ. This CDR3 contains 12 residues.

CDR3 sequence: CASSSGTGLGQPQHF. DNA for the CDR3: TGCGCCAGCAGCTCCGGGACAGGGCTAGGTCAGCCCCAGCATTTT. This chain uses TRBV5-1 with TRBJ1-5, with 9 bases fitting TRBD1. J was trimmed by 6 bases and V by 3 bases; bases with no gene match: 7. The CDR3 is made up of 15 amino acids. CDR1 and CDR2 (germline): SGHRS, YFSETQ.

The genes are TRBV5-1 and TRBJ1-1; D remains ambiguous. V shed 4 bases and J shed 1 base, with 14 bases lying between them. This CDR3 spans 15 amino acids. Germline CDR1 SGHRS, CDR2 YFSETQ. The CDR3 nucleotides are TGCGCCAGCAGCACTGGCGTAGGGTCGAACACTGAAGCTTTCTTT. It codes for CASSTGVGSNTEAFF.

CDR3 bases: TGTGCCAGCAGCTCAGCCGGAGGAAGGCCCTACGAGCAGTACTTC. This translates into CASSSAGGRPYEQYF. The chain couples TRBV7-2 to TRBJ2-7; D possibly corresponds to TRBD2 (5 bases). The CDR3 runs to 15 residues. V lost 4 bases and J lost 2, with 15 bases in between. The germline gives CDR1 SGHTA, CDR2 FQGNSA.

The CDR3 nucleotides read TGTGCCTGGAGTCATCATCCCTCTGGAAACACCATATATTTT. Translated: CAWSHHPSGNTIYF. The J gene is TRBJ1-3, the V gene TRBV30; D gene ambiguous. V was clipped by 2 bases and J by 0 bases, with 8 bases between them. In germline, CDR1 is GTSNPN, CDR2 SVGIG (reference sequence). This CDR3 contains 14 residues.

This clone was observed a few times. The genes are TRBV6-1 and TRBJ2-7, with a possible D match to TRBD1 (6 bases). Germline loops: CDR1 MNHNS, CDR2 SASEGT. Trimming stripped 6 bases from V and 1 base from J, with 13 bases between. The CDR3 is 14 residues long. CDR3: CASRVQGNSYEQYF. In DNA form, the CDR3 reads TGTGCCAGCAGAGTTCAGGGGAATTCCTACGAGCAGTACTTC.

The rearrangement uses TRBV5-1 and TRBJ2-5; 7 nucleotides line up with TRBD1. There are 15 residues in the CDR3. Trimming at V came to 3 bases and at J to 3 bases, leaving 8 bases not matched to a gene. Germline assignment: CDR1 SGHRS and CDR2 YFSETQ. CDR3: CASSSPQGQKETQYF. For the CDR3, the DNA is TGCGCCAGCAGCTCGCCTCAGGGACAGAAAGAGACCCAGTACTTC.